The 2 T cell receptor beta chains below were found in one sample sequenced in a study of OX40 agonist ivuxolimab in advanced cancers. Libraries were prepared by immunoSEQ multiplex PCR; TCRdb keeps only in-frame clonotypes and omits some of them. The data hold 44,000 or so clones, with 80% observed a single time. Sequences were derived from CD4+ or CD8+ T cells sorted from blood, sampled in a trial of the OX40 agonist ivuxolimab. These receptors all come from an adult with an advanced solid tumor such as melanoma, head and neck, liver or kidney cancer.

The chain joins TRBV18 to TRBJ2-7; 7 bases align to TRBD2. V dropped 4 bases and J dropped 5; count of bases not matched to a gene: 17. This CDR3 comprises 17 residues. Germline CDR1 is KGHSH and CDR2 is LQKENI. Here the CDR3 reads CASSLGPPGGSFNEQYF. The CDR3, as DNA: TGTGCCAGCTCACTTGGTCCCCCGGGCGGGAGTTTCAACGAGCAGTACTTC.

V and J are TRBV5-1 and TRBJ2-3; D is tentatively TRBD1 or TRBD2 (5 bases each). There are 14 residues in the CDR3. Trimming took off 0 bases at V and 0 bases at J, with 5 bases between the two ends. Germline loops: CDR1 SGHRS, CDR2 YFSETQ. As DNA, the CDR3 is TGCGCCAGCAGCTTGGGGGACAGCACAGATACGCAGTATTTT. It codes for CASSLGDSTDTQYF.